The clone carrying this TCR beta chain appeared many times. What was amplified from RNA transcripts were TCR beta CDR3 regions. HTBI primers were used for first-round RT-PCR of the TCR CDR3. TCRdb independently ran MiXCR on the multiplex PCR reads; one entry per CDR3 protein. The sample has about 270,000 distinct CDR3 sequences, over 20% seen once. The sample comes from a study of T cells in Graves' hyperthyroidism and ophthalmopathy. Whole-study context: Peripheral blood was drawn at first diagnosis, prior to all treatment.

The ends were cut back, 1 base at V and 4 bases at J, with 8 bases in the middle. The CDR3 has 13 amino acids. Germline CDR1 reads SGHRS; CDR2 reads YFSETQ. PBMCs were obtained from about 9 ml fresh peripheral blood. This receptor was obtained from a man in his thirties or forties with Graves' ophthalmopathy. Specimen: blood. This chain connects TRBV5-1 to TRBJ1-2, with a weak D call TRBD1 (6 bases). The CDR3 reads CASSLTGPYGYTF. The DNA for the CDR3 is TGCGCCAGCAGCTTGACAGGGCCCTATGGCTACACCTTC.